This T cell receptor beta chain was sequenced for a study of blood T cell repertoires in COVID-19. Across the study: COVID-19 samples collected from the United States, Italy and Spain covered acute and convalescent phases.

Clones were read by immunoSEQ multiplex PCR, and TCRdb kept only the in-frame ones, dropping some. The sample has around 230,000 clones; around four fifths are singletons. V lost 0 bases to trimming and J lost 3 bases; unmatched junction nucleotides: 3. Germline V gene lookup returns CDR1 MNHEY and CDR2 SVGAGI. The CDR3 contains 15 residues. The specimen sequenced was PBMCs or T cells enriched from blood (not recorded which). This TCR was recovered from a man aged 35 to 55 who had recovered from COVID-19. The rearrangement joins TRBV6-5 to TRBJ2-7, with 9 bases aligning to TRBD1. The CDR3 is CASSYSGQGGYEQYF. CDR3 nucleotide sequence: TGTGCCAGCAGTTACTCGGGACAGGGTGGCTACGAGCAGTACTTC.